Each of the 15 T cell receptor beta chains below was sequenced from the same sample in a study of graft-versus-host responses after intestinal transplantation. Produced via immunoSEQ multiplex PCR; TCRdb's table is partial and in-frame only. This table holds about 110,000 clones, 85% to 95% found once. These receptors have no identified antigens. The sample was unstimulated CD8+ T cells sorted from spleen or lymph node cells, taken before intestinal transplant. All receptors derive from a human donor who received an intestinal transplant.

The sample holds one count of this clone. This chain links TRBV7-6 with TRBJ1-1; D unclear. The length of the CDR3 is 14 residues. V was cut by 2 bases and J by 0 bases, with 7 bases left in between. Looked up from germline, CDR1 is SGHVS and CDR2 is FNYEAQ. The CDR3 loop is CASSLWPMNTEAFF. CDR3 sequence (DNA): TGTGCCAGCAGCTTATGGCCCATGAACACTGAAGCTTTCTTT. Drawing the rest from reference TRBV7-6 and TRBJ1-1, the complete variable domain is GAGVSQSPRYKVTKRGQDVALRCDPISGHVSLYWYRQALGQGPEFLTYFNYEAQQDKSGLPNDRFSAERPEGSISTLTIQRTEQRDSAMYRCASSLWPMNTEAFFGQGTRLTVV.

The chain carries TRBV7-9 and TRBJ2-7, with unresolved D. V lost 1 base and J 3 bases, leaving 16 bases between the germline ends. The CDR3 spans 16 residues. Germline CDR1 reads SEHNR; CDR2 reads FQNEAQ (reference sequence). Written as DNA, the CDR3 is TGTGCCAGCAGCTTAGACCCCACAGCGTCAGTCTACGAGCAGTACTTC. This encodes CASSLDPTASVYEQYF.

V gene TRBV4-2 combines with J gene TRBJ2-3, with TRBD2 matching over 9 bases. The V and J ends lost 0 bases and 1 base, in that order; junction bases with no gene match: 8. CDR1 is LGHNA and CDR2 is YNFKEQ in the germline V gene. There are 18 residues in the CDR3. The CDR3 DNA follows: TGTGCCAGCAGCCAAGATCCTCGGGCTAGCGGGGGCACAGATACGCAGTATTTT. Translating gives CASSQDPRASGGTDTQYF.

J is TRBJ2-1 and V is TRBV28; TRBD2 matches 10 bases. V dropped 11 bases and J dropped 8; count of bases not matched to a gene: 15. The CDR3 runs to 15 residues. Per the germline V gene, CDR1 is MDHEN and CDR2 is SYDVKM. The CDR3 sequence is CAVGWASGSGDEQFF. Written as DNA, the CDR3 is TGTGCCGTTGGGTGGGCTAGCGGGAGTGGGGATGAGCAGTTCTTC.

This rearrangement joins TRBV19 to TRBJ1-2, with D perhaps matching TRBD1 (5 bases). V lost 9 bases and J 4 bases, leaving 12 bases between the germline ends. Germline V lookup: CDR1 LNHDA, CDR2 SQIVND (reference sequence). The CDR3 has 12 residues. The CDR3 coding sequence is TGTGCCAGCAGGGACCTTGGCTATGGCTACACCTTC. It codes for CASRDLGYGYTF. Based on the CDR3 plus reference TRBV19 and TRBJ1-2, the full variable domain is DGGITQSPKYLFRKEGQNVTLSCEQNLNHDAMYWYRQDPGQGLRLIYYSQIVNDFQKGDIAEGYSVSREKKESFPLTVTSAQKNPTAFYLCASRDLGYGYTFGSGTRLTVV.

The chain is built from TRBV13 and TRBJ2-7, with 9 bases that match TRBD2. Germline values: CDR1 PRHDT, CDR2 FYEKMQ (reference sequence). The CDR3 extends over 14 amino acids. V lost 4 bases to trimming and J lost 2 bases; unmatched junction nucleotides: 3. CDR3 bases: TGTGCCAGCAGCTCAGCGGGAGGAGCCTACGAGCAGTACTTC. As protein: CASSSAGGAYEQYF.

Only a few counts were recorded for this clone. J is TRBJ2-7 and V is TRBV5-4, with D perhaps being TRBD1 or TRBD2 (7 bases each). CDR1 is SGHNT and CDR2 is YYREEE in the germline V gene (reference sequence). This CDR3 is 13 amino acids long. Trimming removed 3 bases at V and 7 bases at J, with 14 bases between. The CDR3 sequence: CASSSGTAGEQYF. The CDR3 DNA reads as TGTGCCAGCAGCTCCGGGACAGCGGGGGAGCAGTACTTC.

Details on this clone: At one boundary the junction diverges from the germline segment, which might be a read error. Additional DNA sequences in this sample encode the identical CDR3. The chain recombines TRBV11-2 with TRBJ2-7; D uncertain. The CDR3 is 13 amino acids. Germline values: CDR1 SGHAT, CDR2 FQNNGV. The CDR3 sequence is CASSLGPTYEQYF. The DNA for the CDR3 is TGTGCCAGCAGTTTAGGTCCTACCTACGAGCAGTACTTC.

The chain links TRBV7-6 to TRBJ1-1, with D perhaps TRBD1 (6 bases). This CDR3 has 16 residues. The germline V gene has CDR1 SGHVS and CDR2 FNYEAQ. Trimming removed 5 bases from V and 3 bases from J, with 19 bases in between. CDR3 sequence reads: CASSPPEGGAYTEAFF. The CDR3 DNA reads as TGTGCCAGCAGCCCCCCGGAAGGGGGGGCTTACACTGAAGCTTTCTTT.

J is TRBJ1-1 and V is TRBV27; a weak D match, TRBD1 (6 bases). With 4 bases removed from V and 3 bases from J, the gap between germline ends came to 12 bases. This CDR3 region has 14 residues. Germline CDR1 and CDR2: MNHEY and SMNVEV (reference sequence). DNA for the CDR3: TGTGCCAGCAGTTACAGGGCTGGGTACACTGAAGCTTTCTTT. This codes for CASSYRAGYTEAFF.

V is TRBV27 and J is TRBJ1-5; 10 bases line up with TRBD1. In germline, CDR1 is MNHEY, CDR2 SMNVEV (reference sequence). The CDR3 has 15 amino acids. V gave up 5 bases and J gave up 5 bases; unmatched junction bases: 6. The CDR3 DNA reads as TGTGCCAGCAGTCCACTGACAGGGGGCGATCAGCCCCAGCATTTT. This encodes CASSPLTGGDQPQHF.

This chain uses TRBV28 with TRBJ2-3, with D hard to call. The CDR3 consists of 16 residues. The germline CDR1 and CDR2 sequences are MDHEN and SYDVKM. Between the trimmed V and J ends, which lost 3 bases and 1 base, there was a span of 14 bases. The CDR3 loop reads CASSFGGTARTDTQYF. DNA for the CDR3: TGTGCCAGCAGTTTCGGTGGCACCGCACGCACAGATACGCAGTATTTT.

This CDR3 reads CASSRGLLKNYEQYF. DNA of the CDR3: TGTGCCAGCAGTCGAGGACTACTCAAGAACTACGAGCAGTACTTC. The V call is TRBV2, the J call TRBJ2-7, with TRBD2 as a possible D gene (6 bases). Germline values: CDR1 SNHLY, CDR2 FYNNEI. The CDR3 is made up of 15 amino acids. Trimming removed 5 bases at V and 3 bases at J, with 17 bases between.

The chain is built from TRBV28 and TRBJ2-7, with 10 bases identical to TRBD2. Germline CDR1 is MDHEN and CDR2 is SYDVKM. CDR3 length: 15 amino acids. V shed 6 bases, J shed 3 bases, and the junction held 8 bases outside the gene matches. CDR3 region: CASRGRLAGFYEQYF. DNA of the CDR3: TGTGCCAGCAGGGGCCGACTAGCGGGTTTCTACGAGCAGTACTTC. Looking up the rest from reference TRBV28 and TRBJ2-7 gives the full variable domain: DVKVTQSSRYLVKRTGEKVFLECVQDMDHENMFWYRQDPGLGLRLIYFSYDVKMKEKGDIPEGYSVSREKKERFSLILESASTNQTSMYLCASRGRLAGFYEQYFGPGTRLTVT.

This chain uses TRBV18 with TRBJ2-1; D remains unclear. Trimming removed 6 bases from V and 12 bases from J, with 9 bases in between. This CDR3 contains 10 residues. CDR1 is KGHSH and CDR2 is LQKENI in the germline V gene. CDR3 sequence (DNA): TGTGCCAGCTCGGGTAACGGGCAGTTCTTC. Protein product: CASSGNGQFF.